The clone carrying this TCR beta chain turned up a few times. Original methodology: Scientists estimated how many nucleated cells there were by amplifying reference gene primers. Method: immunoSEQ multiplex PCR; TCRdb's copy keeps in-frame clones and lacks some. That table supplies the V and J calls and clone size; D and trimming were determined from the DNA. The sample has 200,000 to 250,000 clones, 82% seen once. The CDR3 sequence is 16 residues long. Germline CDR1 reads SGHTA; CDR2 reads FQGNSA. V shed 5 bases, J shed 6 bases, and the junction held 12 bases outside the gene matches. The sample belongs to a study of blood T cell repertoires in COVID-19.

The V gene is TRBV7-2, the J gene TRBJ2-2; 7 bases align to TRBD2. This TCR came from a woman of 80 years or more with COVID-19, enrolled during active disease. Sequencing was done on a sample of peripheral blood. The CDR3 protein is CASSPRGSGIPGELFF. The CDR3 DNA reads as TGTGCCAGCAGCCCCCGGGGAAGCGGGATACCCGGGGAGCTGTTTTTT.